This entry describes one T cell receptor (beta chain). Germline V gene lookup returns CDR1 SNHLY and CDR2 FYNNEI. The CDR3 spans 14 residues. The trim removed 8 bases at V and 5 bases at J, leaving 11 bases unmatched. The assay was immunoSEQ multiplex PCR, and TCRdb's table has in-frame clones only and misses some. The table records approximately 150,000 clones, less than 85% of them present only once. The sample belongs to a study of blood T cell repertoires in COVID-19. The rearrangement uses TRBV2 and TRBJ2-5; TRBD2 agrees at 7 bases. The sequencing sample was made of peripheral blood. The clonotype originates from a woman in her sixties with COVID-19, enrolled during active disease. The chain's CDR3 is CASGLAGDGETQYF. For the CDR3, the DNA is TGTGCCAGCGGGTTGGCGGGAGATGGGGAGACCCAGTACTTC. The complete variable domain, with remaining parts taken from reference TRBV2 and TRBJ2-5, reads EPEVTQTPSHQVTQMGQEVILRCVPISNHLYFYWYRQILGQKVEFLVSFYNNEISEKSEIFDDQFSVERPDGSNFTLKIRSTKLEDSAMYFCASGLAGDGETQYFGPGTRLLVL.